The clone carrying this TCR beta chain has more than one count but fewer than ten. Its antigen is unknown. These data originate in a study of glioma-infiltrating T cells. Study-level results: Tissue and blood shared very few CDR3 sequences. Tissue-blood divergence was below expectation in non-neoplastic patients, above in gliomas.

TCR alpha and beta CDR3 regions were amplified from RNA using iRepertoire nested multiplex PCR. One-step reverse transcription and amplification started from around 100-400 ng of tissue mRNA or PBMC total RNA. One entry per CDR3 protein, called by TCRdb with MiXCR from the multiplex PCR reads. This sample yields around 130,000 distinct CDR3 sequences, of which around 25% are seen a single time; around a quarter belongs to the top ten. The ends lost 5 bases at V and 9 bases at J; junction bases unmatched: 15. CDR1 and CDR2 from the germline V gene are MNHEY and SMNVEV (reference sequence). The length of the CDR3 is 17 residues.

This clonotype originated in a human donor with low-grade glioma or glioblastoma, undergoing nonglioma brain surgery, or in good health (not recorded which). The V gene is TRBV27, the J gene TRBJ2-1; 11 positions match TRBD2. What was sequenced was glioma tissue, nonneoplastic brain tissue, or PBMCs (not recorded which). In nucleotides, the CDR3 is TGTGCCAGCAGTCCCTATAGCGGGGGGGCAAGAGATGGTGAGCAGTTCTTC. It specifies CASSPYSGGARDGEQFF.